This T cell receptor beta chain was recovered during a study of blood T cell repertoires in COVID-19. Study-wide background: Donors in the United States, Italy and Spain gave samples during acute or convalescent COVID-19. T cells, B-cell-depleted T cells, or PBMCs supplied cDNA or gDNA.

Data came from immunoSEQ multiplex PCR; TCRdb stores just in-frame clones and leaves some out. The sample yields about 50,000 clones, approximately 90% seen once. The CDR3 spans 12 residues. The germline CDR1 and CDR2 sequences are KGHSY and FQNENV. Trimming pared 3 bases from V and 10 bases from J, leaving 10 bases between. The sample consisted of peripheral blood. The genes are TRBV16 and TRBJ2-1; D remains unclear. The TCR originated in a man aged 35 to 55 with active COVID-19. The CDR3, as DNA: TGTGCCAGCAGCCAGGGCTATGTCGAGCAGTTCTTC. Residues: CASSQGYVEQFF.